Below are 5 T cell receptor beta chains sequenced from a single sample in a study of T cells in Graves' hyperthyroidism and ophthalmopathy. From RNA transcripts, TCR beta CDR3 regions were amplified. The HTBI primer set served for first-round RT-PCR of the TCR CDR3. From the multiplex PCR reads, TCRdb called clonotypes with MiXCR, one entry per CDR3 protein. The profile shows about 560,000 distinct CDR3 sequences, roughly 17% of them singletons. Sample: blood. These receptors came from a woman between 18 and 30 years old with Graves' hyperthyroidism.

Note on this clonotype: With a much larger clone just one base away, this may be a read error. CDR3 DNA sequence: TGCGCCAGCAGTGCTGAGAGAAGGGGATACACTGAAGCTTTCTTT. This encodes CASSAERRGYTEAFF. This chain uses TRBV10-1 with TRBJ1-1, with D possibly being TRBD1 (5 bases). Between the trimmed V and J ends, which lost 4 bases and 3 bases, there was a span of 15 bases. The CDR3 sequence is 15 residues long. Per the germline V gene, CDR1 is WNHNN and CDR2 is SYGVQD (reference sequence).

The chain has TRBV25-1 and TRBJ2-7; D possibly uses TRBD1 or TRBD2 (5 bases each). The length of the CDR3 is 15 residues. CDR1 and CDR2 (germline): MGHDK, SYGVNS. Trimming took off 2 bases at V and 2 bases at J, with 13 bases between the two ends. The CDR3 DNA follows: TGTGCCAGCAGTGAAGACAGACTACCTACCTACGAGCAGTACTTC. Translated: CASSEDRLPTYEQYF.

As to this clonotype: Germline and junction disagree at one end, which may indicate a read error. The chain joins TRBV11-2 to TRBJ1-2; D remains unclear. CDR1 and CDR2 (germline): SGHAT, FQNNGV. The CDR3 contains 15 residues. DNA of the CDR3: TGTGCCAGCAGCTTAGTTGATAACAGAGTCTATGGCTTCACCTTC. Translated, it gives CASSLVDNRVYGFTF.

This clonotype appeared a few times. The gene calls are TRBV14 and TRBJ2-5, with 8 bases that match TRBD1. Germline V gives CDR1 SGHDN, CDR2 FVKESK. V shed 5 bases and J 1 base; nucleotides not matched to a gene: 9. The CDR3 has 16 amino acids. The CDR3 protein is CASSSQGGKVQETQYF. The CDR3 DNA reads TGTGCCAGCAGCTCACAGGGGGGTAAGGTCCAAGAGACCCAGTACTTC.

This clonotype was counted at least ten times. The chain recombines TRBV30 with TRBJ2-7; 7 bases align to TRBD1. This CDR3 is 15 amino acids long. Trimming cost V 3 bases and J 4 bases; bases outside gene matches: 12. Per germline, CDR1 GTSNPN and CDR2 SVGIG (reference sequence). CDR3 loop: CAWRTPGQNTYEQYF. The CDR3 coding sequence is TGTGCCTGGAGAACGCCGGGACAGAACACTTACGAGCAGTACTTC.